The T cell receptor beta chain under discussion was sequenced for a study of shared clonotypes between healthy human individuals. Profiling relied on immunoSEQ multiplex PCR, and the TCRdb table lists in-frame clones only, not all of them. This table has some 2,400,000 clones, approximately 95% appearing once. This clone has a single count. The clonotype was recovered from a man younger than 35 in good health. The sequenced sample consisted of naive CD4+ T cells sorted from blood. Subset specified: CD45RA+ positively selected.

CDR3 bases: TGTGCCAGCACCCTCCGGGACAGGGTCAGCACGCAGTATTTT. Translated, it gives CASTLRDRVSTQYF. The V call is TRBV28, the J call TRBJ2-3, with TRBD1 identical over 9 bases. CDR3 length equals 14 residues. V gave up 7 bases and J gave up 9 bases; unmatched junction bases: 11. CDR1 MDHEN and CDR2 SYDVKM come from the germline V gene.